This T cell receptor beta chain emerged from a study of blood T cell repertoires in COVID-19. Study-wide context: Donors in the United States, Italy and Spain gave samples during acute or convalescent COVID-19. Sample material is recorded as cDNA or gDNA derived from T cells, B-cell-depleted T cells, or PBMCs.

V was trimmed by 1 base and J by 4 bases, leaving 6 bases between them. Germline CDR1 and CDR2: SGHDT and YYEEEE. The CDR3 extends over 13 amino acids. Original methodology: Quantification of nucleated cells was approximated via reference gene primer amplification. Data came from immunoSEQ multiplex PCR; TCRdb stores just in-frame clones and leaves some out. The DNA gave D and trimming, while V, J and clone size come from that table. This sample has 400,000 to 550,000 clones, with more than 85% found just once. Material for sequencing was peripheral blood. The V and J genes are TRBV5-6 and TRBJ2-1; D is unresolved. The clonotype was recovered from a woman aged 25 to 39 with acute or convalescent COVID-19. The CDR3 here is CASSLSSYNEQFF. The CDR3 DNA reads TGTGCCAGCAGCTTGTCGTCGTACAATGAGCAGTTCTTC.